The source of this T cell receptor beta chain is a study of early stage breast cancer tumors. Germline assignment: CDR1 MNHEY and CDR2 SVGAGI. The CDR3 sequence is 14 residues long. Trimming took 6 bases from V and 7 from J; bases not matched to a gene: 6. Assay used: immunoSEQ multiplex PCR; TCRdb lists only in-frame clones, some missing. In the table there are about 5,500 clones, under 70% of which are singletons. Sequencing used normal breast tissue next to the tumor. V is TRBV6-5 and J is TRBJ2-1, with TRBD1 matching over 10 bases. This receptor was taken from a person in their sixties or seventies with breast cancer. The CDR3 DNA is TGTGCCAGCAGCCGCGGACAGGGGGGTAATGAGCAGTTCTTC. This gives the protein CASSRGQGGNEQFF.